This TCR beta chain was recorded in a study of blood T cell repertoires in COVID-19. Some clones are missing from TCRdb's copy, which holds only in-frame ones; the method was immunoSEQ multiplex PCR. The sample includes under 250,000 clones, roughly 83% of them seen just once. On this clone itself: This CDR3 is also generated by other DNA sequences in the sample.

This CDR3 has 14 residues. V shed 4 bases and J 4 bases; nucleotides not matched to a gene: 4. Germline values: CDR1 SGDLS, CDR2 YYNGEE. Seattle participants joined during active infection and were tracked over time. The receptor comes from a woman of 80 years or more with COVID-19, enrolled during active disease. Sequenced sample: peripheral blood. The rearrangement uses TRBV9 and TRBJ1-1; 10 bases map to TRBD1. CDR3 sequence: CASSPRTGGTEAFF. In nucleotides, the CDR3 is TGTGCCAGCAGCCCCCGGACAGGGGGCACTGAAGCTTTCTTT.